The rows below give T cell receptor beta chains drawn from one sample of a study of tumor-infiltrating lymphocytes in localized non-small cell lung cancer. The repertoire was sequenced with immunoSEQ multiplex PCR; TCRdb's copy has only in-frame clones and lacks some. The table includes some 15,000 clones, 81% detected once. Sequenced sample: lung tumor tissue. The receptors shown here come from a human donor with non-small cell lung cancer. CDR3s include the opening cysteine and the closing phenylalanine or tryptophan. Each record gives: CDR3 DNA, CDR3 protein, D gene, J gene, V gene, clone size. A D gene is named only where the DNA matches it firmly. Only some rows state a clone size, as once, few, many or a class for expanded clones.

CDR3nt: TGTGCCAGCAGCCAAGATCGCACGTCGATCGGGGCCAACGTCCTGACTTTC; CDR3aa: CASSQDRTSIGANVLTF; d_gene: .; j_gene: TRBJ2-6; v_gene: TRBV14; abundance: .
CDR3nt: TGTGCTAGTGGCCCGGGACAGGGGTCTTTTACTGAAGCTTTCTTT; CDR3aa: CASGPGQGSFTEAFF; d_gene: TRBD1; j_gene: TRBJ1-1; v_gene: TRBV12-5; abundance: .
CDR3nt: TGTGCCAGCAGTTCCCATGGCCCCGGGGACGAGCAGTACTTC; CDR3aa: CASSSHGPGDEQYF; d_gene: .; j_gene: TRBJ2-7; v_gene: TRBV6-5; abundance: once
CDR3nt: TGTGCCAGCAGCTTTCATATCGCTAGCGAGTCCTACGAGCAGTACTTC; CDR3aa: CASSFHIASESYEQYF; d_gene: .; j_gene: TRBJ2-7; v_gene: TRBV5-4; abundance: .
CDR3nt: TGTGCCTGGAGTGAAGGCGGGGCAGGGAAAAACATTCAGTACTTC; CDR3aa: CAWSEGGAGKNIQYF; d_gene: .; j_gene: TRBJ2-4; v_gene: TRBV30; abundance: once
CDR3nt: TGTGCCAGCAGTTACTCCAGCTCCTACAATGAGCAGTTCTTC; CDR3aa: CASSYSSSYNEQFF; d_gene: .; j_gene: TRBJ2-1; v_gene: TRBV6-5; abundance: .
CDR3nt: TGTGCCAGTAGTATCCGCGGTCAGCCCCAGCATTTT; CDR3aa: CASSIRGQPQHF; d_gene: .; j_gene: TRBJ1-5; v_gene: TRBV19; abundance: few
CDR3nt: TGTGCCAGCAGCTTGCGTTCGGGCGGGAGCTCCTACGAGCAGTACTTC; CDR3aa: CASSLRSGGSSYEQYF; d_gene: TRBD2; j_gene: TRBJ2-7; v_gene: TRBV7-2; abundance: .
CDR3nt: TGTGCCAGCAGCTTACAGGACAGGGACTCCTACAATGAGCAGTTCTTC; CDR3aa: CASSLQDRDSYNEQFF; d_gene: TRBD1; j_gene: TRBJ2-1; v_gene: TRBV7-2; abundance: .
CDR3nt: TGTGCCAGTAATTTCAGACAGGGGGGTACTTCCCAGCATTTT; CDR3aa: CASNFRQGGTSQHF; d_gene: TRBD1; j_gene: TRBJ1-5; v_gene: TRBV19; abundance: .
CDR3nt: TGCGCCAGCAGCTTGGCGGCGACGAGCTCCTACGAGCAGTACTTC; CDR3aa: CASSLAATSSYEQYF; d_gene: .; j_gene: TRBJ2-7; v_gene: TRBV5-1; abundance: .
CDR3nt: TGTGCCAGCAGTTCCCAGCGGGAGCGCCTGGAGACCCAGTACTTC; CDR3aa: CASSSQRERLETQYF; d_gene: TRBD2; j_gene: TRBJ2-5; v_gene: TRBV6-5; abundance: .
CDR3nt: TGTGCCAGCAGCGTACCCCTTGGTGGTGATGCAGATACGCAGTATTTT; CDR3aa: CASSVPLGGDADTQYF; d_gene: .; j_gene: TRBJ2-3; v_gene: TRBV9; abundance: .
CDR3nt: TGTGCCAGCAGCCGGGGGGGACAGGGGTTCCTGGGGCCCCAGCATTTT; CDR3aa: CASSRGGQGFLGPQHF; d_gene: TRBD1; j_gene: TRBJ1-5; v_gene: TRBV6-6; abundance: .
CDR3nt: TGCGCCAGCAGTTCTACAGGGAGCCAGCCCCAGCATTTT; CDR3aa: CASSSTGSQPQHF; d_gene: .; j_gene: TRBJ1-5; v_gene: TRBV10-1; abundance: .
CDR3nt: TGTGCCAGTAGTCTCGGGACTAGCGGGAGTCTTTTCTACGAGCAGTACTTC; CDR3aa: CASSLGTSGSLFYEQYF; d_gene: TRBD2; j_gene: TRBJ2-7; v_gene: TRBV19; abundance: .
CDR3nt: TGTGCCAGCAGTGACTCGGCGGGTCCATGGACCCAGTACTTC; CDR3aa: CASSDSAGPWTQYF; d_gene: .; j_gene: TRBJ2-5; v_gene: TRBV6-4; abundance: .
CDR3nt: TGTGCCAGCAGCCCTCGACAGTGGCCGAACACTGAAGCTTTCTTT; CDR3aa: CASSPRQWPNTEAFF; d_gene: .; j_gene: TRBJ1-1; v_gene: TRBV7-8; abundance: .
CDR3nt: TGTGCCAGCAGGGACTACAGAAATGAAAAACTGTTTTTT; CDR3aa: CASRDYRNEKLFF; d_gene: .; j_gene: TRBJ1-4; v_gene: TRBV6-5; abundance: .
CDR3nt: TGTGCCAGCAGACCAGGGACTAGCGGGAATTACGAGCAGTACTTC; CDR3aa: CASRPGTSGNYEQYF; d_gene: TRBD2; j_gene: TRBJ2-7; v_gene: TRBV5-5; abundance: .
CDR3nt: TGTGCCAGCAGCTTGGACAGGCAGCCCCAAGAGACCCAGTACTTC; CDR3aa: CASSLDRQPQETQYF; d_gene: TRBD1; j_gene: TRBJ2-5; v_gene: TRBV7-2; abundance: once
CDR3nt: TGTGCCTGGAGTGTAGAGTACTCTCAGTTCTTC; CDR3aa: CAWSVEYSQFF; d_gene: .; j_gene: TRBJ2-1; v_gene: TRBV30; abundance: .
CDR3nt: TGTGCCAGCAGCCACTCGAGACAGAATGAGCAGTTCTTC; CDR3aa: CASSHSRQNEQFF; d_gene: .; j_gene: TRBJ2-1; v_gene: TRBV7-2; abundance: .
CDR3nt: TGTGCCAGTAGGCTGGGGGGGTTGGATCAGCCCCAGCATTTT; CDR3aa: CASRLGGLDQPQHF; d_gene: .; j_gene: TRBJ1-5; v_gene: TRBV19; abundance: .
CDR3nt: TGTGCCAGCCGCATGACAGGGACAGATACGCAGTATTTT; CDR3aa: CASRMTGTDTQYF; d_gene: TRBD1; j_gene: TRBJ2-3; v_gene: TRBV27; abundance: once
CDR3nt: TGTGCCAGCAGCTCCCCTAGCGGGAGAAGTACCTACAATGAGCAGTTCTTC; CDR3aa: CASSSPSGRSTYNEQFF; d_gene: TRBD2; j_gene: TRBJ2-1; v_gene: TRBV11-3; abundance: .
CDR3nt: TGTGCCAGCAGCTTTCGGTACGAGCAGTACTTC; CDR3aa: CASSFRYEQYF; d_gene: .; j_gene: TRBJ2-7; v_gene: TRBV5-5; abundance: .
CDR3nt: TGTGCCAGTAGCGGGCCCTACAATGAGCAGTTCTTC; CDR3aa: CASSGPYNEQFF; d_gene: .; j_gene: TRBJ2-1; v_gene: TRBV19; abundance: .
CDR3nt: TGTGCCAGCAGTGGTCCTAGCGGGAGGGATACGCAGTATTTT; CDR3aa: CASSGPSGRDTQYF; d_gene: TRBD2; j_gene: TRBJ2-3; v_gene: TRBV2; abundance: .
CDR3nt: TGTGCCAGCAGCTTGGGCGGCGGGAGGGCCCGCACCGGGGAGCTGTTTTTT; CDR3aa: CASSLGGGRARTGELFF; d_gene: TRBD2; j_gene: TRBJ2-2; v_gene: TRBV5-4; abundance: .
CDR3nt: TGTGCCAGCAGCTTGTGGGCTTGGGGTAATGAAAAACTGTTTTTT; CDR3aa: CASSLWAWGNEKLFF; d_gene: .; j_gene: TRBJ1-4; v_gene: TRBV5-6; abundance: .
CDR3nt: TGTGCCAGCAGCCGCAAGGGGGGGGGACCCTACGAGCAGTACTTC; CDR3aa: CASSRKGGGPYEQYF; d_gene: .; j_gene: TRBJ2-7; v_gene: TRBV5-8; abundance: .
CDR3nt: TGTGCCTGGAGTTCCATGGGGAGGGAGAGTAATCAGCCCCAGCATTTT; CDR3aa: CAWSSMGRESNQPQHF; d_gene: .; j_gene: TRBJ1-5; v_gene: TRBV30; abundance: .
CDR3nt: TGTGCCAGCAGCCGAGAGAACACTGAAGCTTTCTTT; CDR3aa: CASSRENTEAFF; d_gene: .; j_gene: TRBJ1-1; v_gene: TRBV9; abundance: .
CDR3nt: TGTGCCAGCAGTTCCGGTAGACAGGTTATTAATCAGCCCCAGCATTTT; CDR3aa: CASSSGRQVINQPQHF; d_gene: .; j_gene: TRBJ1-5; v_gene: TRBV6-6; abundance: .
CDR3nt: TGTGCCAGCAGCCAAGTCAGGGCGAGGGACCTTCATTCTGAGCAGTTCTTC; CDR3aa: CASSQVRARDLHSEQFF; d_gene: .; j_gene: TRBJ2-1; v_gene: TRBV4-2; abundance: .
CDR3nt: TGTGCCAGCAGCTTGGACGTCGGGCAGGCCTATGGCTACACCTTC; CDR3aa: CASSLDVGQAYGYTF; d_gene: .; j_gene: TRBJ1-2; v_gene: TRBV7-2; abundance: .
CDR3nt: TGTGCCAGCAGCTCTCAAGAGGGGACGACTGAAGCTTTCTTT; CDR3aa: CASSSQEGTTEAFF; d_gene: .; j_gene: TRBJ1-1; v_gene: TRBV7-2; abundance: .
CDR3nt: TGTGCCAGCAGCGTAGATCAGCCCCGCTCTGGAAACACCATATATTTT; CDR3aa: CASSVDQPRSGNTIYF; d_gene: .; j_gene: TRBJ1-3; v_gene: TRBV9; abundance: .
CDR3nt: TGTGCCAGCAGGCGAGTGGGGGGGGGAACTAACTATGGCTACACCTTC; CDR3aa: CASRRVGGGTNYGYTF; d_gene: .; j_gene: TRBJ1-2; v_gene: TRBV5-4; abundance: .
CDR3nt: TGTGCCAGCACCCCAGGACAGGGCGGCTATGGCTACACCTTC; CDR3aa: CASTPGQGGYGYTF; d_gene: TRBD1; j_gene: TRBJ1-2; v_gene: TRBV7-8; abundance: .
CDR3nt: TGTGCCAGCAGCTTAGCGCGAGGGACAGGGGGCGCGTCCGAGCAGTACTTC; CDR3aa: CASSLARGTGGASEQYF; d_gene: TRBD1; j_gene: TRBJ2-7; v_gene: TRBV7-9; abundance: .
CDR3nt: TGTGCCAGCAGCCCCAGGGGAGCCTACGAGCAGTACTTC; CDR3aa: CASSPRGAYEQYF; d_gene: .; j_gene: TRBJ2-7; v_gene: TRBV9; abundance: .
CDR3nt: TGTGCCAGCAGCCGCGACAGGGTTCAGGAAAAACTGTTTTTT; CDR3aa: CASSRDRVQEKLFF; d_gene: TRBD1; j_gene: TRBJ1-4; v_gene: TRBV6-5; abundance: once
CDR3nt: TGTGCCATCAGTGAGGCCATCTACGAGCAGTACTTC; CDR3aa: CAISEAIYEQYF; d_gene: .; j_gene: TRBJ2-7; v_gene: TRBV10-3; abundance: few
CDR3nt: TGTGCCAGCACCGGGACTAGCGGGAGAAAGAAGTTCTTC; CDR3aa: CASTGTSGRKKFF; d_gene: TRBD2; j_gene: TRBJ2-1; v_gene: TRBV6-5; abundance: .
CDR3nt: TGTGCCAGCAGTTCCTTAGCGGGAGTCAACTACAATGAGCAGTTCTTC; CDR3aa: CASSSLAGVNYNEQFF; d_gene: TRBD2; j_gene: TRBJ2-1; v_gene: TRBV6-9; abundance: .
CDR3nt: TGTGCCAGCAGTTACACGGGACCACCATACGAGCAGTACTTC; CDR3aa: CASSYTGPPYEQYF; d_gene: .; j_gene: TRBJ2-7; v_gene: TRBV10-3; abundance: .
CDR3nt: TGTGCCAGCAGCTTGTCTTCAGATACGCAGTATTTT; CDR3aa: CASSLSSDTQYF; d_gene: .; j_gene: TRBJ2-3; v_gene: TRBV5-4; abundance: .
CDR3nt: TGTGCCAGCAGTTTAATCCGCTCTGGGGCCAACGTCCTGACTTTC; CDR3aa: CASSLIRSGANVLTF; d_gene: .; j_gene: TRBJ2-6; v_gene: TRBV28; abundance: .
CDR3nt: TGTGCCAGCAGACGGTTGAATGCCTACGAGCAGTACTTC; CDR3aa: CASRRLNAYEQYF; d_gene: .; j_gene: TRBJ2-7; v_gene: TRBV11-2; abundance: few
CDR3nt: TGTGCCAGCAGCTTTACTAGCGGGAGTCAGGATACGCAGTATTTT; CDR3aa: CASSFTSGSQDTQYF; d_gene: TRBD2; j_gene: TRBJ2-3; v_gene: TRBV7-3; abundance: once